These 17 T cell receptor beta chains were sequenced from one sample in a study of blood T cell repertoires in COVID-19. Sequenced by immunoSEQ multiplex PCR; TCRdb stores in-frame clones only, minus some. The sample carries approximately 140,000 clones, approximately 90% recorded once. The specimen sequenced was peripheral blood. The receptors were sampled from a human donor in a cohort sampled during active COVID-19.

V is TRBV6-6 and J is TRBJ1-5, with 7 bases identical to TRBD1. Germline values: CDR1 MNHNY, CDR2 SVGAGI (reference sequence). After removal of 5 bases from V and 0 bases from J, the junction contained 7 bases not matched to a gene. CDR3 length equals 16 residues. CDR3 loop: CASSRDSGVSNQPQHF. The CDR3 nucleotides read TGTGCCAGCAGTCGGGACAGCGGCGTTAGCAATCAGCCCCAGCATTTT.

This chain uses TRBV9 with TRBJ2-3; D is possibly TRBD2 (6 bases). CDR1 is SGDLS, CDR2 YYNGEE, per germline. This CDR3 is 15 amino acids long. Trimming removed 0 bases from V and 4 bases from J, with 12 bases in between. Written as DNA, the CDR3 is TGTGCCAGCAGCGTAGACGAGGGAGGAGCAGATACGCAGTATTTT. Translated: CASSVDEGGADTQYF.

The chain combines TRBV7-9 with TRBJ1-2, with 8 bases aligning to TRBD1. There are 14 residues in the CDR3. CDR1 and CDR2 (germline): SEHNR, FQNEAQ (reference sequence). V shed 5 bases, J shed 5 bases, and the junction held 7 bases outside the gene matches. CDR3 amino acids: CASSPDRVVYGYTF. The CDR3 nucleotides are TGTGCCAGCAGCCCGGACAGGGTAGTTTATGGCTACACCTTC.

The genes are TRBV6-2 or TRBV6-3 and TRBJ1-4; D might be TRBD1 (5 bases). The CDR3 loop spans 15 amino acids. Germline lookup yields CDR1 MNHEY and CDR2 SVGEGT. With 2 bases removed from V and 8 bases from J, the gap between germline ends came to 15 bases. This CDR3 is CASSYAGVRWEKLFF. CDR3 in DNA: TGTGCCAGCAGTTACGCGGGGGTTCGTTGGGAAAAACTGTTTTTT.

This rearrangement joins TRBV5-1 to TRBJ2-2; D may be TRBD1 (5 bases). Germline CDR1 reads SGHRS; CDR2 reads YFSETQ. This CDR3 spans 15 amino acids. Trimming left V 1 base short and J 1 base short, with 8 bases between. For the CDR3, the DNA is TGCGCCAGCAGCTTGACAGGATGGAACACCGGGGAGCTGTTTTTT. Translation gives CASSLTGWNTGELFF.

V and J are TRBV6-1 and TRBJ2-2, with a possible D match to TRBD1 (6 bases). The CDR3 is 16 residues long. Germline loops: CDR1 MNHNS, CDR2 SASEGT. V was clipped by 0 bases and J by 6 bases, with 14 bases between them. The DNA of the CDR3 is TGTGCCAGCAGTGAAGCTGTATTCCAGGGGTCCGGGGAGCTGTTTTTT. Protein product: CASSEAVFQGSGELFF.

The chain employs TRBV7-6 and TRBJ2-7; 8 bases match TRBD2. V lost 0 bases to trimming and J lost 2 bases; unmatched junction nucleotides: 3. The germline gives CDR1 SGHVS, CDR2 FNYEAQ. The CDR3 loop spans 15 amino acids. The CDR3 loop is CASSLAAGGTYEQYF. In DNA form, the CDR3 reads TGTGCCAGCAGCTTAGCGGCGGGGGGCACCTACGAGCAGTACTTC. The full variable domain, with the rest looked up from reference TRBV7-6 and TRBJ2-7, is GAGVSQSPRYKVTKRGQDVALRCDPISGHVSLYWYRQALGQGPEFLTYFNYEAQQDKSGLPNDRFSAERPEGSISTLTIQRTEQRDSAMYRCASSLAAGGTYEQYFGPGTRLTVT.

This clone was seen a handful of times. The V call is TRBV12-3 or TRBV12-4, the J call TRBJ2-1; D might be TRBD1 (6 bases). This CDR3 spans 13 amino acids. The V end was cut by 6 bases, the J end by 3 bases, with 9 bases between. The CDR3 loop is CASSVDSYNEQFF. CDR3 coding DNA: TGTGCCAGCAGCGTGGACAGCTACAATGAGCAGTTCTTC.

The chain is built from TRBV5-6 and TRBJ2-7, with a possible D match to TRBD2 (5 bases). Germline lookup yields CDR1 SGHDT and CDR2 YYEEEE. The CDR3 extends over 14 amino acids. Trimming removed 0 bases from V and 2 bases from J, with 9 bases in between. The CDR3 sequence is CASSLVGATYEQYF. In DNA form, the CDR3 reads TGTGCCAGCAGCTTGGTGGGAGCAACCTACGAGCAGTACTTC.

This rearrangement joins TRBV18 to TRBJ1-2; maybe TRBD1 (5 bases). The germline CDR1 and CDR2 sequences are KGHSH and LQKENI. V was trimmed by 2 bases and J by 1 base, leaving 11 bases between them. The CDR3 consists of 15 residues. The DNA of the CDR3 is TGTGCCAGCTCACCAGGGGGGACTTATAACTATGGCTACACCTTC. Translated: CASSPGGTYNYGYTF.

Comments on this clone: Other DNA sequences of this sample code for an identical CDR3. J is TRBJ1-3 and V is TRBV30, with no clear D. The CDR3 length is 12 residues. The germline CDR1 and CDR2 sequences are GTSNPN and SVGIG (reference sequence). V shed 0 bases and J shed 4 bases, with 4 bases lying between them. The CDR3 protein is CAWSVQGNTIYF. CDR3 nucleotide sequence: TGTGCCTGGAGTGTACAAGGAAACACCATATATTTT.

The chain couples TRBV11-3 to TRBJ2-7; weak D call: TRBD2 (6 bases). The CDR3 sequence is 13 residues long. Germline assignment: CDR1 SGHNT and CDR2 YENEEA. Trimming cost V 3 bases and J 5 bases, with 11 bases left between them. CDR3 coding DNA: TGTGCCAGCAGCTTCGGAGGGGCCCACGAGCAGTACTTC. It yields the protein CASSFGGAHEQYF.

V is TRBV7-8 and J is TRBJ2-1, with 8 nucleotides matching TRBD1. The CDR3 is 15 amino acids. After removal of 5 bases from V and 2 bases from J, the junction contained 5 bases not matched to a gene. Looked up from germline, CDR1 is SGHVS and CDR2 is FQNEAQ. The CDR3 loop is CASSQTGAPYNEQFF. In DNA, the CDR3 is TGTGCCAGCAGCCAGACAGGGGCGCCCTACAATGAGCAGTTCTTC.

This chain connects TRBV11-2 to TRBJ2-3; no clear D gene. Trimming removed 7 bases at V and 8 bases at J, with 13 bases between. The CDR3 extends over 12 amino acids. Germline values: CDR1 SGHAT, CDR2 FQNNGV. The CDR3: CASTDRSGTQYF. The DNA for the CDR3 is TGTGCCAGCACCGACCGCTCGGGTACGCAGTATTTT.

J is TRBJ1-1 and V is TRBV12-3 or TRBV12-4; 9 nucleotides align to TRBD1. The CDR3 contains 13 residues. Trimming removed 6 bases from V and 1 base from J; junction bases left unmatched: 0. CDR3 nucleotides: TGTGCCAGCAGACAGGGGGCGAACACTGAAGCTTTCTTT. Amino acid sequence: CASRQGANTEAFF.

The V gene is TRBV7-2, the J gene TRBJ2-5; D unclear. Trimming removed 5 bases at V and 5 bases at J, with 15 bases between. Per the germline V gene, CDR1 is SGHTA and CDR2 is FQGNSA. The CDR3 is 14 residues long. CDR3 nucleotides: TGTGCCAGCAGCCCTGTGTCTCTTTCGGAGACCCAGTACTTC. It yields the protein CASSPVSLSETQYF. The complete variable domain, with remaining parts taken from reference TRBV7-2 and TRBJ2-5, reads GAGVSQSPSNKVTEKGKDVELRCDPISGHTALYWYRQSLGQGLEFLIYFQGNSAPDKSGLPSDRFSAERTGGSVSTLTIQRTQQEDSAVYLCASSPVSLSETQYFGPGTRLLVL.

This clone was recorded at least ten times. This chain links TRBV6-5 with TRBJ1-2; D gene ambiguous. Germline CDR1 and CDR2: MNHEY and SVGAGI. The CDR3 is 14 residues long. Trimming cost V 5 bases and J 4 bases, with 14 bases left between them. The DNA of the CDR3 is TGTGCCAGCAGTAGTGTTTTTGCGGCCTATGGCTACACCTTC. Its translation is CASSSVFAAYGYTF.